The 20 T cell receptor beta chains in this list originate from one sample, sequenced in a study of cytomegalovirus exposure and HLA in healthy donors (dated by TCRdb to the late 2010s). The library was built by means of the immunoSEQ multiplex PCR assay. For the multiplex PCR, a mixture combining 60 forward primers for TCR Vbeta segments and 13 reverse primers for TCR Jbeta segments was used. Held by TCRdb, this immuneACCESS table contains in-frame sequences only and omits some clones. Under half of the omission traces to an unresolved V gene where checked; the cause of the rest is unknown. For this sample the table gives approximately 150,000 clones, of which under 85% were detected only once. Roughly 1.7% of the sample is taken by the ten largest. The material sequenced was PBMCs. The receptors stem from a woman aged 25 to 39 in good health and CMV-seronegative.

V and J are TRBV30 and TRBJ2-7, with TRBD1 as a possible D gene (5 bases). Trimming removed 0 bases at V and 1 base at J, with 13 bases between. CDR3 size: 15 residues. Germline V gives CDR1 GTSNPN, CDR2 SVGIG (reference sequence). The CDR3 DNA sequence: TGTGCCTGGAGTGTACCCCATCCAGGGTCCTACGAGCAGTACTTC. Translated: CAWSVPHPGSYEQYF.

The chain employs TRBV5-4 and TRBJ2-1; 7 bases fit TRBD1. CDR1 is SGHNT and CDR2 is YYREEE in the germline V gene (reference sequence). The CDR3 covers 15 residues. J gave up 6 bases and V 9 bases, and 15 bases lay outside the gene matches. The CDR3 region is CAIKEGGAVFNEQFF. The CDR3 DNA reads TGTGCCATCAAGGAAGGGGGCGCAGTGTTCAATGAGCAGTTCTTC.

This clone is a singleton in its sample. CDR3 region: CASSQATLSGANVLTF. The CDR3 DNA reads TGCGCCAGCAGCCAAGCGACACTTTCTGGGGCCAACGTCCTGACTTTC. The V gene is TRBV4-3, the J gene TRBJ2-6; D not certain. This CDR3 comprises 16 residues. Between the trimmed V and J ends, which lost 1 base and 1 base, there was a span of 8 bases. CDR1 is LGHNA, CDR2 YSLEER, per germline.

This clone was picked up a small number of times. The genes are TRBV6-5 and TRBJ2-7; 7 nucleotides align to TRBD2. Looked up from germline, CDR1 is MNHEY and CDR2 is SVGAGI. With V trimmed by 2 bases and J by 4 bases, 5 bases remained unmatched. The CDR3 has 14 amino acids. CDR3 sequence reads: CASSYAGARYEQYF. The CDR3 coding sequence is TGTGCCAGCAGTTACGCGGGAGCCCGGTACGAGCAGTACTTC.

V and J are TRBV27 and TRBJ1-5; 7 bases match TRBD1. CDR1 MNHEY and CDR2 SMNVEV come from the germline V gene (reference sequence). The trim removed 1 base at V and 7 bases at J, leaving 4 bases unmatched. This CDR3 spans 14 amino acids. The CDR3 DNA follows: TGTGCCAGCAGTTTATTCCAGGGGGGACAGCCCCAGCATTTT. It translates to CASSLFQGGQPQHF.

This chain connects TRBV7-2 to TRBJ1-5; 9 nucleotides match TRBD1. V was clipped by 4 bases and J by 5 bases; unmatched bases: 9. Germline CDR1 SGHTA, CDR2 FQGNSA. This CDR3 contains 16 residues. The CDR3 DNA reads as TGTGCCAGCAGCTCACACGACAGGGGGGGAGATCAGCCCCAGCATTTT. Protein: CASSSHDRGGDQPQHF.

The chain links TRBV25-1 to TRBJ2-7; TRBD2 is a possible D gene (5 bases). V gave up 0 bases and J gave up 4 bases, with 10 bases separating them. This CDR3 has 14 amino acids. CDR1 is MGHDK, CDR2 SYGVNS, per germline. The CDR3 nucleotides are TGTGCCAGCAGTGAATATTTAAGCGGATACGAGCAGTACTTC. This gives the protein CASSEYLSGYEQYF.

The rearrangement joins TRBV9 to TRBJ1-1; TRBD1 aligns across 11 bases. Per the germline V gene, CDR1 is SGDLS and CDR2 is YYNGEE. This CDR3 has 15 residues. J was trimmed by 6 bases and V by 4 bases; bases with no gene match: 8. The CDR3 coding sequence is TGTGCCAGCAGCACGAGGACAGGGGGCATCGCTGAAGCTTTCTTT. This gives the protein CASSTRTGGIAEAFF. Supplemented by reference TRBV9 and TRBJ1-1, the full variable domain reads DSGVTQTPKHLITATGQRVTLRCSPRSGDLSVYWYQQSLDQGLQFLIQYYNGEERAKGNILERFSAQQFPDLHSELNLSSLELGDSALYFCASSTRTGGIAEAFFGQGTRLTVV.

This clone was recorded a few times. CDR3 bases: TGTGCCAGCAGTGAACCGAGGTCTGGAAACACCATATATTTT. This encodes CASSEPRSGNTIYF. The chain employs TRBV2 and TRBJ1-3; no clear D gene. CDR1 and CDR2 from the germline V gene are SNHLY and FYNNEI. The V end lost 2 bases, the J end lost 1 base, and 6 bases lay between the germline ends. The CDR3 consists of 14 residues.

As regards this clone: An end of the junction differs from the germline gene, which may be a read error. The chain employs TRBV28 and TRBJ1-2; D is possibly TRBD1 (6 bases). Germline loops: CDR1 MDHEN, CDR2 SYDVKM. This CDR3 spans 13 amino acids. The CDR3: CASSFAGAEGYPF. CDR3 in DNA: TGTGCCAGCAGTTTTGCAGGGGCGGAAGGCTACCCCTTC.

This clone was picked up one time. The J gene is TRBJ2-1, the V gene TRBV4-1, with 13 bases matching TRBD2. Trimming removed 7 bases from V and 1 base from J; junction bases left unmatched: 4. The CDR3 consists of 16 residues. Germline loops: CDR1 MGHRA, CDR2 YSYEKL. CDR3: CASTPTSGGSYNEQFF. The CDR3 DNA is TGCGCCAGCACCCCGACTAGCGGGGGGTCCTACAATGAGCAGTTCTTC.

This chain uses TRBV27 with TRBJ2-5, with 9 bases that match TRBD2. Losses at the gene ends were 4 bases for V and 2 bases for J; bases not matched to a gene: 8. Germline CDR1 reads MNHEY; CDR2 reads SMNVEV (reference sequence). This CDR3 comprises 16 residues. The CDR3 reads CASSSGLASLQETQYF. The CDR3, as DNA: TGTGCCAGCAGTTCCGGACTAGCGTCCCTACAAGAGACCCAGTACTTC.

The DNA of the CDR3 is TGTGCCAGCAGTCCCTTCTCTGGGGGGGCGAACACTGAAGCTTTCTTT. Amino acids: CASSPFSGGANTEAFF. This sequence joins TRBV9 and TRBJ1-1; a possible D gene is TRBD1 (6 bases). This CDR3 spans 16 amino acids. Germline assignment: CDR1 SGDLS and CDR2 YYNGEE. Trimming pared 5 bases from V and 1 base from J, leaving 18 bases between.

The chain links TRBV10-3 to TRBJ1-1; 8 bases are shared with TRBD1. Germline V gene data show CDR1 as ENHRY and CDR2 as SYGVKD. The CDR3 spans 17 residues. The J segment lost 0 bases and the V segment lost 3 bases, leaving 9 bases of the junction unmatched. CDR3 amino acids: CAISELSPGQVNTEAFF. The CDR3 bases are TGTGCCATCAGTGAACTCTCGCCGGGACAGGTGAACACTGAAGCTTTCTTT.

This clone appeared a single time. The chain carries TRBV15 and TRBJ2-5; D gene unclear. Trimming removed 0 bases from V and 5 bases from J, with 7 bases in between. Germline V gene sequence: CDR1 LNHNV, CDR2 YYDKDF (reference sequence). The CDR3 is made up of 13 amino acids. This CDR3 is CATSRDFPETQYF. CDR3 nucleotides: TGTGCCACCAGCAGAGATTTCCCGGAGACCCAGTACTTC.

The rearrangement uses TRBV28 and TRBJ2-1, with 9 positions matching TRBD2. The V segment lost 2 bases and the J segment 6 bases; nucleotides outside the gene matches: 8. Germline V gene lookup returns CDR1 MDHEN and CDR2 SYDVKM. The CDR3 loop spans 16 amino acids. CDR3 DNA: TGTGCCAGCAGTTTAATGGGCGGGAGGGCCTCCAATGAGCAGTTCTTC. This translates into CASSLMGGRASNEQFF.

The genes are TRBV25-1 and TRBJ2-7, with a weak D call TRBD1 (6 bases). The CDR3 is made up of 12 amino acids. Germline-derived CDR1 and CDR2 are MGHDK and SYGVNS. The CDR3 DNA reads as TGTATCACAGGGAGTCCTTTCCACGAGCAGTACTTC. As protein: CITGSPFHEQYF.

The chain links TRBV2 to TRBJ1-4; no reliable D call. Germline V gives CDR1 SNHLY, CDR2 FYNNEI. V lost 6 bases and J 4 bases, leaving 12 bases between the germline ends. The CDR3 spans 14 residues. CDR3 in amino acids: CASRQPGFNEKLFF. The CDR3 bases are TGTGCCAGCAGACAGCCCGGCTTTAATGAAAAACTGTTTTTT.

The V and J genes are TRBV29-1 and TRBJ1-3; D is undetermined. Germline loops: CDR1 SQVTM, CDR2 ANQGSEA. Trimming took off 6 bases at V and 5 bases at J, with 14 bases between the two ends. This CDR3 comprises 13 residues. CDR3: CSVADGTRNTIYF. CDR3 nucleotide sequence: TGCAGCGTAGCGGACGGAACGCGAAACACCATATATTTT.

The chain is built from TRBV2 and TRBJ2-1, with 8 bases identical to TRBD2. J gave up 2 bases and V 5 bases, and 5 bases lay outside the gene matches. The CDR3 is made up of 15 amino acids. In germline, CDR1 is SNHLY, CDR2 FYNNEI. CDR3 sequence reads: CASSWAGGAYNEQFF. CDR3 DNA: TGTGCCAGCAGTTGGGCGGGAGGAGCCTACAATGAGCAGTTCTTC.